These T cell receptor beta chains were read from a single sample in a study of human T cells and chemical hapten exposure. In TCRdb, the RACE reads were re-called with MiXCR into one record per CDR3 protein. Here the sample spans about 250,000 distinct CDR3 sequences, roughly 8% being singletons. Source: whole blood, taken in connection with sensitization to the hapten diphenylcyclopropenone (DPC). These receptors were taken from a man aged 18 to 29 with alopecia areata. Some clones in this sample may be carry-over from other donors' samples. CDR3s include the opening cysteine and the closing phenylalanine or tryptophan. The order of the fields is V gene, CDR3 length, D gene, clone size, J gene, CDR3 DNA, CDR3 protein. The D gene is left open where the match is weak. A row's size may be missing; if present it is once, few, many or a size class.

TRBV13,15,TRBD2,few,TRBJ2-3,TGTGCCAGCAGAAGCGGGGGGATTAGCACAGATACGCAGTATTTT,CASRSGGISTDTQYF
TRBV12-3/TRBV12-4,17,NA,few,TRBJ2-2,TGTGCCAGCAGTTTAGATACGGGGGGCGCCGGCACCGGGGAGCTGTTTTTT,CASSLDTGGAGTGELFF
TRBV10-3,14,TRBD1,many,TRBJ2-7,TGTGCCATCAGTGGGACAGGGAAGGGAAACGAGCAGTACTTC,CAISGTGKGNEQYF
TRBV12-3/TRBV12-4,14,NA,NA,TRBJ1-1,TGTGCCAGCACTTACGGGACGGCGAACACTGAAGCTTTCTTT,CASTYGTANTEAFF
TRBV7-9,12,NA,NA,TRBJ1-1,TGTGCCAGCAGCTTGGCGCCCACTGAAGCTTTCTTT,CASSLAPTEAFF
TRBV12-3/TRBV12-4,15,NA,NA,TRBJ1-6,TGTGCCAGCATCCTTACGGGGAGTGCTTTTTCACCCCTCCACTTT,CASILTGSAFSPLHF
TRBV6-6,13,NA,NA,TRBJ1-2,TGTGCCAGCAGCCGAAACCAGGAGGGAGGCTACACCTTC,CASSRNQEGGYTF
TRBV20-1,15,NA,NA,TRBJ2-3,TGCAGTGCTAGATACCCTAGGGAGGACACAGATACGCAGTATTTT,CSARYPREDTDTQYF
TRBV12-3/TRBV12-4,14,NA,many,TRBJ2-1,TGTGCCAGCAGTTTTTGGGGGCGATACAATGAGCAGTTCTTC,CASSFWGRYNEQFF
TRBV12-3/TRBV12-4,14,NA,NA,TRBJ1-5,TGTGCCAGCAGTTCCGACAGACCAGGGAAGCCCCAGCATTTT,CASSSDRPGKPQHF
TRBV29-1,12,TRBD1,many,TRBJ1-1,TGCAGCGTTGACAGGGGGGGAACTGAAGCTTTCTTT,CSVDRGGTEAFF
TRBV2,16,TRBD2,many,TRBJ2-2,TGTGCCAGGCAGACTAGCGGGGGGTCGAACACCGGGGAGCTGTTTTTT,CARQTSGGSNTGELFF
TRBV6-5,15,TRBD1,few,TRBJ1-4,TGTGCCAGCAGCCGCGGGGACAGGGGGGGTGAAAAACTGTTTTTT,CASSRGDRGGEKLFF
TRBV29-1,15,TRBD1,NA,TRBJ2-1,TGCAGCGTTGAAGGTAGACAGGGTTCCTACAATGAGCAGTTCTTC,CSVEGRQGSYNEQFF
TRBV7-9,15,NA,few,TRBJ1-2,TGTGCCAGCAGCTTAAACAGGCTCTCTAACTATGGCTACACCTTC,CASSLNRLSNYGYTF
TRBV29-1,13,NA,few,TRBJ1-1,TGCAGCGTTGAACGCTCCCCAAACACTGAAGCTTTCTTT,CSVERSPNTEAFF
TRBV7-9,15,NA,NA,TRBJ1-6,TGTGCCAGCACCGGGGGGACACCGTATAATTCACCCCTCCACTTT,CASTGGTPYNSPLHF
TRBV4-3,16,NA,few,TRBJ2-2,TGCGCCAGCAGCCAAGACGAGGGTAGGAGCACCGGGGAGCTGTTTTTT,CASSQDEGRSTGELFF
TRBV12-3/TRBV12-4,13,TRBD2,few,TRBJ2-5,TGTGCCAGCAGTTTAGGGACTAGCGAGACCCAGTACTTC,CASSLGTSETQYF
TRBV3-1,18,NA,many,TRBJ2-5,TGTGCCAGCAGCCACGTAAGAAACAGGCTGTCCCTCAAGAATGGCCAGTACTTC,CASSHVRNRLSLKNGQYF
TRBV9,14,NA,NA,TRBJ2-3,TGTGCCAGCAGCGTAGACTCGGGGACAGATACGCAGTATTTT,CASSVDSGTDTQYF
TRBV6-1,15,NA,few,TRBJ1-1,TGTGCCAGCAGTGAAGGGACAAAGATGAACACTGAAGCTTTCTTT,CASSEGTKMNTEAFF
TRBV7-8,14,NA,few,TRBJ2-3,TGTGCCAGCAGCCATCCACGGGGGTCAGATACGCAGTATTTT,CASSHPRGSDTQYF
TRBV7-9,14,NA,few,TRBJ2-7,TGTGCCAGCAGCTTAGCGGACCGGCCCTACGAGCAGTACTTC,CASSLADRPYEQYF
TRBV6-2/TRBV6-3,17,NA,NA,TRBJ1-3,TGTGCCAGCACCCCCCGGGGAGCCGACGGTTCTGGAAACACCATATATTTT,CASTPRGADGSGNTIYF
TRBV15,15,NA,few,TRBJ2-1,TGTGCCACCAGCCGGATACTGGAAGCCAAAAACATTCAGTTCTTC,CATSRILEAKNIQFF
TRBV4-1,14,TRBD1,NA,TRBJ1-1,TGCGCCAGCAGCCAAAACAGGGGCTACACTGAAGCTTTCTTT,CASSQNRGYTEAFF
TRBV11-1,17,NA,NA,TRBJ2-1,TGTGCCAGCACTGCTAACCGGGGCAGGGTACCGAACAATGAGCAGTTCTTC,CASTANRGRVPNNEQFF
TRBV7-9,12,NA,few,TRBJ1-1,TGTGCCAGCAGCTTACCCGACACTGAAGCTTTCTTT,CASSLPDTEAFF
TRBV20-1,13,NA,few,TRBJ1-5,TGCAGTGTCGGGCCGGTCGGGACTCAGCCCCAGCATTTT,CSVGPVGTQPQHF
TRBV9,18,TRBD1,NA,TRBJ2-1,TGTGCCAGCAGCGTAGCCATATCACGGGACAGCTCCTACAATGAGCAGTTCTTC,CASSVAISRDSSYNEQFF
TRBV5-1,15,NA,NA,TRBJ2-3,TGCGCCAGCAGCTTGCGAGGACAACGCACAGATATGCAGTATTTT,CASSLRGQRTDMQYF
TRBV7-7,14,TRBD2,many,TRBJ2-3,TGTGCCAGCAGTCCCGGGAGACTAGCTGATACGCAGTATTTT,CASSPGRLADTQYF
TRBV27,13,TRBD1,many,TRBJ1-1,TGTGCCAGCAGTTTCGGGGCAGGGGGAGGTGCTTTCTTT,CASSFGAGGGAFF
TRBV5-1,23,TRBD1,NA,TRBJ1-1,TGCGCCAGCAGCTTGGTAGAACATAGAAGGGACAGGGGATTTACTATTTTAACTTCTCTGGCTTTCTTT,CASSLVEHRRDRGFTILTSLAFF